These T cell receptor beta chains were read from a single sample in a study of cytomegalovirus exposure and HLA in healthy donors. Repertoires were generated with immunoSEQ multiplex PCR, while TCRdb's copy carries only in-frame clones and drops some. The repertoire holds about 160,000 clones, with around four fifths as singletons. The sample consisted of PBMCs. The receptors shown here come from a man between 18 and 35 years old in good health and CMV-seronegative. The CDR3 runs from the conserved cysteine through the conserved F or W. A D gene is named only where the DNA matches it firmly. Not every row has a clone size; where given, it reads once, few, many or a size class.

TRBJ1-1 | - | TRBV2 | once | TGTGCCAGCAGTCCGGAGACAGCCAGTGAAGCTTTCTTT | CASSPETASEAFF
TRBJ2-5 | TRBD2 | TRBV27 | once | TGTGCCAGCAGTTCTCCTATGCGGGGGGGGATAAAGACCCAGTACTTC | CASSSPMRGGIKTQYF
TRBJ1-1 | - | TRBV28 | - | TGTGCCAGCAGTTCACAGGGATTTCGGACTGAAGCTTTCTTT | CASSSQGFRTEAFF
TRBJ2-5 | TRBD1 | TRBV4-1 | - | TGTGCCAGCAGCCACGGACAGGGCAAAGAGACCCAGTACTTC | CASSHGQGKETQYF
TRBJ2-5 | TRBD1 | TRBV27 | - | TGTGCCAGCAGCCGGATAGACAGGGGTCTTGGGGAGACCCAGTACTTC | CASSRIDRGLGETQYF
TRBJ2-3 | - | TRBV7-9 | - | TGTGCCAGCAGCTTCGACAGGAGCCATGCCACAGATACGCAGTATTTT | CASSFDRSHATDTQYF
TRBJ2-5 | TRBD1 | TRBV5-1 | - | TGCGCCAGCAGCTTGGCCCGGGACAGATACTGGGAGACCCAGTACTTC | CASSLARDRYWETQYF
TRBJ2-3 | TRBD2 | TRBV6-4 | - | TGTGCCAGCAGCAGACTAGCGGGAGGTTCGGCGGATACGCAGTATTTT | CASSRLAGGSADTQYF
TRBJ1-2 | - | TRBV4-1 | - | TGCGCCAGCAGCCAAGATACGGGTACAAACTATGGCTACACCTTC | CASSQDTGTNYGYTF
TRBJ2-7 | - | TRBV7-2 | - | TGTGCCAGCAGCTTAGGAAGGGGACTGACATACGAGCAGTACTTC | CASSLGRGLTYEQYF
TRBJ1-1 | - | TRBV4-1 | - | TGCGCCAGCAGCCTGGCTCTTGAGGGCTCTGAAGCTTTCTTT | CASSLALEGSEAFF
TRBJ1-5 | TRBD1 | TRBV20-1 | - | TGCAGTGCCTCACAGGGGGAGCCCCAGCATTTT | CSASQGEPQHF
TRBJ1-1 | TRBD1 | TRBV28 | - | TGTGCCAGCAGTGGGGAGACACCAACTTACAGGGGACGCGACACTGAAGCTTTCTTT | CASSGETPTYRGRDTEAFF
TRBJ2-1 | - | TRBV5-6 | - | TGTGCCAGCAGCTTCGGACTGGGGAGTGAGCAGTTCTTC | CASSFGLGSEQFF
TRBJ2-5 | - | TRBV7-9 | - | TGTGCCAGCAGCTTAGCCGATCGAGCGGGCGTAGAGACCCAGTACTTC | CASSLADRAGVETQYF
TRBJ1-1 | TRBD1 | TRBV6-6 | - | TGTGCCAGCAGTACCGGGACAGGGAGACGTAGCACTGAAGCTTTCTTT | CASSTGTGRRSTEAFF
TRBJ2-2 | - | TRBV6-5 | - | TGTGCCAGCAGTCTTAGCGGAGGTACCGGGGAGCTGTTTTTT | CASSLSGGTGELFF
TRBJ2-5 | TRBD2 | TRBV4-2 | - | TGTGCCAGCAGCCAAGAGGGAAGCGGGGGAAAGGCAGAGACCCAGTACTTC | CASSQEGSGGKAETQYF
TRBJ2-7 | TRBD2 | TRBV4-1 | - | TGCGCCAGCAGCCAATGGGTGGGAGGGAGCCTCTCCTACGAGCAGTACTTC | CASSQWVGGSLSYEQYF
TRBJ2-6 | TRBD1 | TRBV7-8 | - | TGTGCCAGCAGCCTCGGGTACAGGGGGCGTCGTGGGGCCAACGTCCTGACTTTC | CASSLGYRGRRGANVLTF
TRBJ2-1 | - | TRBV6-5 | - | TGTGCCAGCAGTTACGATACTATCTCCTACAATGAGCAGTTCTTC | CASSYDTISYNEQFF
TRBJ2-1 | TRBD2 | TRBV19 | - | TGTGCCAGTAGGAAATCCGGGACTAGGAATGACAATGAGCAGTTCTTC | CASRKSGTRNDNEQFF